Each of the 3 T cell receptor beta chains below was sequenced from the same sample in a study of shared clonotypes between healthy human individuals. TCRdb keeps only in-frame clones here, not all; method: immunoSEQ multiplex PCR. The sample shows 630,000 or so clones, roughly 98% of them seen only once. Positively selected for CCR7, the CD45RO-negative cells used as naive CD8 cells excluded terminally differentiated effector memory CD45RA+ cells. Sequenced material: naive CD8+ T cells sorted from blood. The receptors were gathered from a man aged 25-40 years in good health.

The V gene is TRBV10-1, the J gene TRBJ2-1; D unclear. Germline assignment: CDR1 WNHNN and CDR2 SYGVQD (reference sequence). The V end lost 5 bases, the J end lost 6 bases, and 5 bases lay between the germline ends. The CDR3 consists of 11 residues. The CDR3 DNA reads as TGCGCCAGCAGTTCGACCAATGAGCAGTTCTTC. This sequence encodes CASSSTNEQFF.

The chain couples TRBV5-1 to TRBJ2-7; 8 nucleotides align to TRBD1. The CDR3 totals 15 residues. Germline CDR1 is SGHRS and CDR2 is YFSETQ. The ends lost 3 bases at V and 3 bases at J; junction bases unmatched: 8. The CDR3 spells CASSWETGVGYEQYF. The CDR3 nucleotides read TGCGCCAGCAGCTGGGAGACAGGGGTCGGCTACGAGCAGTACTTC.

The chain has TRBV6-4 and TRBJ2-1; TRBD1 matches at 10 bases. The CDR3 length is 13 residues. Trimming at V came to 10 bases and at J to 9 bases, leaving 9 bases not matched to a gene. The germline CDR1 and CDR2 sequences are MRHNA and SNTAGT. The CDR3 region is CATRQGALGEQFF. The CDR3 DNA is TGTGCCACCAGACAGGGGGCGCTGGGTGAGCAGTTCTTC.